This T cell receptor beta chain came from a study of graft-versus-host responses after intestinal transplantation. Study information: Grafts were multivisceral, liver-intestinal, or isolated intestinal. All recipients got anti-thymocyte globulin induction, then tacrolimus and steroids for approximately 3 years.

Remarks on this clone: The antigen is undetermined.

Generated by immunoSEQ multiplex PCR, the TCRdb table keeps only in-frame clones and is missing some. The sample consists of roughly 53,000 clones, about 89% of them appearing once. CDR1 is SGDLS, CDR2 YYNGEE, per germline. The CDR3 has 15 residues. V trimming: 2 bases; J trimming: 3 bases; junction bases outside the gene matches: 4. Study findings and constraints: GvH clones appeared in recipient marrow, some first in ileum or blood. Patients who carried graft-donor T cell macrochimerism also had high graft-versus-host to host-versus-graft clonal ratios in their allografts.

The V and J genes are TRBV9 and TRBJ2-1; 8 bases line up with TRBD1. Sequencing used PBMCs, obtained more than 650 days after intestinal transplant. The clonotype comes from a human patient who received an intestinal transplant, so some T cells may come from the graft donor. The CDR3 bases are TGTGCCAGCAGCGTCGGACAGGGTGGCTACAATGAGCAGTTCTTC. Its translation is CASSVGQGGYNEQFF.